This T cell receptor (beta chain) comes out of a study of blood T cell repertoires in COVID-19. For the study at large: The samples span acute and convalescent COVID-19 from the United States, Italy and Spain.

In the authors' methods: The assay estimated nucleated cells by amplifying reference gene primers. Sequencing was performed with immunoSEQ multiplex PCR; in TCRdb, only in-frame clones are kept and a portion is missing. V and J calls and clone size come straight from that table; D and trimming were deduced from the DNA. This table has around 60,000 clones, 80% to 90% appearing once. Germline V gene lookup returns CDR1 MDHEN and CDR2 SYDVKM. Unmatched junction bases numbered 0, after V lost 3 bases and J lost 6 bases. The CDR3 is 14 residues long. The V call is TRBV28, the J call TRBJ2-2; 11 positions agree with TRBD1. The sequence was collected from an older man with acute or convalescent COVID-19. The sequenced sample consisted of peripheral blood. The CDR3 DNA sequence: TGTGCCAGCAGTTTGGGACAGGGGGCCGGGGAGCTGTTTTTT. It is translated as CASSLGQGAGELFF.